These 26 T cell receptor beta chains were sequenced from one sample in a study of T cell changes during pregnancy in multiple sclerosis. Profiled with immunoSEQ multiplex PCR; TCRdb holds only in-frame clones, not every one. This table holds more than 45,000 clones, around 93% found once. This material consisted of CD8+ T cells from peripheral blood mononuclear cells, taken in the second trimester of pregnancy. The receptors stem from a female donor with multiple sclerosis, enrolled in a pregnancy study.

The V and J genes are TRBV10-3 and TRBJ2-7; 7 bases fit TRBD1. The V segment lost 6 bases and the J segment 3 bases; nucleotides outside the gene matches: 5. Germline V CDR1 and CDR2: ENHRY, SYGVKD. CDR3 size: 13 residues. The chain's CDR3 is CAIRGTEYYEQYF. CDR3 sequence (DNA): TGTGCCATCAGGGGGACAGAGTACTACGAGCAGTACTTC.

This chain links TRBV10-3 with TRBJ2-7; D call uncertain. The ends were cut back, 0 bases at V and 3 bases at J, with 6 bases in the middle. The CDR3 sequence is 13 residues long. The germline V gene encodes CDR1 ENHRY and CDR2 SYGVKD. The CDR3 spells CAISESPSYEQYF. CDR3 coding DNA: TGTGCCATCAGTGAGTCTCCCAGCTACGAGCAGTACTTC.

The V and J genes are TRBV10-2 and TRBJ2-7, with 9 bases fitting TRBD2. This CDR3 spans 13 amino acids. Germline CDR1 and CDR2: WSHSY and SAAADI. V trimming: 4 bases; J trimming: 4 bases; junction bases outside the gene matches: 2. The CDR3 bases are TGCGCCAGCAGTGTTGCGGGAGGGTACGAGCAGTACTTC. Its protein is CASSVAGGYEQYF.

V gene TRBV6-5 combines with J gene TRBJ1-1; TRBD1 agrees at 8 bases. The germline V gene has CDR1 MNHEY and CDR2 SVGAGI. The CDR3 runs to 12 residues. Unmatched junction bases numbered 1, after V lost 2 bases and J lost 8 bases. The chain's CDR3 is CASSYGTGEAFF. The CDR3 DNA is TGTGCCAGCAGTTACGGGACAGGAGAAGCTTTCTTT.

The chain uses TRBV19 and TRBJ2-3, with 12 bases aligning to TRBD2. The trim removed 6 bases at V and 0 bases at J, leaving 13 bases unmatched. Germline loops: CDR1 LNHDA, CDR2 SQIVND (reference sequence). CDR3 length: 19 amino acids. The CDR3 loop reads CASRRSRAGTSGSTDTQYF. The CDR3 DNA follows: TGTGCCAGTAGACGGAGTAGGGCAGGGACTAGCGGGAGCACAGATACGCAGTATTTT. The full variable domain, with the rest looked up from reference TRBV19 and TRBJ2-3, is DGGITQSPKYLFRKEGQNVTLSCEQNLNHDAMYWYRQDPGQGLRLIYYSQIVNDFQKGDIAEGYSVSREKKESFPLTVTSAQKNPTAFYLCASRRSRAGTSGSTDTQYFGPGTRLTVL.

This clone was seen once. V gene TRBV27 combines with J gene TRBJ2-2; 8 bases are shared with TRBD1. Germline V gives CDR1 MNHEY, CDR2 SMNVEV (reference sequence). The V segment lost 4 bases and the J segment 1 base; nucleotides outside the gene matches: 11. The CDR3 loop spans 18 amino acids. The CDR3 here is CASSSPRGQVRNTGELFF. The CDR3 coding sequence is TGTGCCAGCAGTTCCCCACGGGGACAGGTCCGGAACACCGGGGAGCTGTTTTTT.

The V gene is TRBV27, the J gene TRBJ1-1; tentatively, D is TRBD1 (6 bases). Trimming stripped 6 bases from V and 6 bases from J, with 11 bases between. This CDR3 spans 12 amino acids. Germline V gene data show CDR1 as MNHEY and CDR2 as SMNVEV (reference sequence). CDR3 sequence: CASSRGTSEAFF. DNA for the CDR3: TGTGCCAGCAGCAGGGGAACCTCTGAAGCTTTCTTT.

The CDR3 bases are TGTGCCAGCAGTTTATCGACAGGGGGAGATACTGAAGCTTTCTTT. This gives the protein CASSLSTGGDTEAFF. The chain employs TRBV27 and TRBJ1-1, with TRBD1 matching 9 bases. V was pared by 0 bases and J by 5 bases, with 4 bases of the junction left unmatched. Germline CDR1 reads MNHEY; CDR2 reads SMNVEV (reference sequence). The CDR3 runs to 15 residues.

The chain carries TRBV10-3 and TRBJ1-1; 7 positions agree with TRBD1. CDR3 length equals 14 residues. V lost 6 bases to trimming and J lost 1 base; unmatched junction nucleotides: 5. Germline V CDR1 and CDR2: ENHRY, SYGVKD. DNA of the CDR3: TGTGCCATCAGCGGACAGGCAGCGAACACTGAAGCTTTCTTT. It is translated as CAISGQAANTEAFF.

This chain links TRBV2 with TRBJ2-1; 10 nucleotides match TRBD1. The V gene's germline CDR1 is SNHLY and CDR2 FYNNEI. Trimming removed 2 bases from V and 4 bases from J; junction bases left unmatched: 17. The CDR3 length is 20 residues. The CDR3 reads CASSEIVAAPGTGAYNEQFF. The CDR3 DNA reads as TGTGCCAGCAGTGAAATCGTTGCCGCACCCGGGACAGGGGCTTACAATGAGCAGTTCTTC.

The V call is TRBV7-9, the J call TRBJ1-1; D possibly corresponds to TRBD1 (6 bases). The CDR3 is made up of 15 amino acids. Looked up from germline, CDR1 is SEHNR and CDR2 is FQNEAQ (reference sequence). The V end was cut by 2 bases, the J end by 3 bases, with 13 bases between. The CDR3 loop is CASSLHRGGHTEAFF. Here the CDR3 DNA reads TGTGCCAGCAGCTTACACCGCGGGGGGCACACTGAAGCTTTCTTT.

The chain carries TRBV27 and TRBJ2-2, with TRBD1 as a possible D gene (5 bases). Deletions cut 2 bases from V and 5 bases from J, with 12 bases between. Germline V gene data show CDR1 as MNHEY and CDR2 as SMNVEV (reference sequence). The CDR3 consists of 15 residues. CDR3 in amino acids: CASSLSAGFTGELFF. The DNA of the CDR3 is TGTGCCAGCAGTTTAAGCGCAGGGTTTACCGGGGAGCTGTTTTTT.

The chain links TRBV9 to TRBJ1-2; 10 bases fit TRBD1. V gave up 7 bases and J gave up 8 bases; unmatched junction bases: 5. The CDR3 runs to 12 residues. Germline CDR1 SGDLS, CDR2 YYNGEE. This CDR3 is CASHDRGQGYTF. The CDR3 bases are TGTGCCAGCCACGACAGGGGGCAAGGCTACACCTTC.

V is TRBV7-9 and J is TRBJ1-1; D uncertain. The V end was cut by 7 bases, the J end by 3 bases, with 15 bases between. Germline CDR1 reads SEHNR; CDR2 reads FQNEAQ (reference sequence). This CDR3 has 14 residues. This CDR3 reads CASTFLGSDTEAFF. The CDR3, as DNA: TGTGCCAGCACCTTCCTCGGGTCGGACACTGAAGCTTTCTTT.

The J gene is TRBJ1-3, the V gene TRBV6-5; D uncertain. V gave up 4 bases and J gave up 8 bases, with 15 bases separating them. Germline CDR1 MNHEY, CDR2 SVGAGI. This CDR3 comprises 14 residues. CDR3 sequence reads: CASSSGSLADTIYF. DNA for the CDR3: TGTGCCAGCAGTTCCGGGTCCCTGGCAGACACCATATATTTT.

The V and J genes are TRBV5-1 and TRBJ2-1; TRBD2 matches 11 bases. The CDR3 is made up of 14 amino acids. With V trimmed by 0 bases and J by 8 bases, 1 base remained unmatched. The V gene's germline CDR1 is SGHRS and CDR2 YFSETQ. The CDR3, as DNA: TGCGCCAGCAGCTTGGTTAGCGGGAGGGATGAGCAGTTCTTC. Its translation is CASSLVSGRDEQFF.

V gene TRBV19 combines with J gene TRBJ1-2, with 10 bases that match TRBD1. Germline V lookup: CDR1 LNHDA, CDR2 SQIVND (reference sequence). After removal of 5 bases from V and 0 bases from J, the junction contained 9 bases not matched to a gene. This CDR3 contains 17 residues. The CDR3, as DNA: TGTGCCAGTAGTCCTGTGACAGGGGGCGCCTCTAACTATGGCTACACCTTC. It yields the protein CASSPVTGGASNYGYTF. The full variable domain, rest sourced from reference TRBV19 and TRBJ1-2, is DGGITQSPKYLFRKEGQNVTLSCEQNLNHDAMYWYRQDPGQGLRLIYYSQIVNDFQKGDIAEGYSVSREKKESFPLTVTSAQKNPTAFYLCASSPVTGGASNYGYTFGSGTRLTVV.

V usage is TRBV14 and J usage is TRBJ1-1; the match to TRBD1 covers 7 bases. The germline CDR1 and CDR2 sequences are SGHDN and FVKESK. With V trimmed by 3 bases and J by 1 base, 2 bases remained unmatched. CDR3 size: 14 residues. CDR3 amino acids: CASSHRQGNTEAFF. CDR3 DNA sequence: TGTGCCAGCAGCCATAGACAGGGGAACACTGAAGCTTTCTTT.

DNA of the CDR3: TGTGCCAGCAGCCCAGGGGTGGCCAAAAACATTCAGTACTTC. Translating gives CASSPGVAKNIQYF. The V and J genes are TRBV27 and TRBJ2-4; D might be TRBD1 (6 bases). The germline V and J ends were trimmed by 6 bases and 1 base, with 10 bases remaining between them. The germline V gene has CDR1 MNHEY and CDR2 SMNVEV (reference sequence). CDR3 length: 14 amino acids.

The chain employs TRBV6-6 and TRBJ2-2; TRBD1 is a possible D gene (6 bases). The length of the CDR3 is 16 residues. Per the germline V gene, CDR1 is MNHNY and CDR2 is SVGAGI (reference sequence). Trimming left V 2 bases short and J 0 bases short, with 10 bases between. DNA of the CDR3: TGTGCCAGCAGTTACGTGGGGGCCTCGAACACCGGGGAGCTGTTTTTT. Its protein product is CASSYVGASNTGELFF.

The V call is TRBV15, the J call TRBJ2-7; 7 bases are shared with TRBD1. J was trimmed by 2 bases and V by 1 base; bases with no gene match: 5. The CDR3 totals 15 residues. In germline, CDR1 is LNHNV, CDR2 YYDKDF (reference sequence). The CDR3 sequence is CATSRGQGIAYEQYF. The CDR3 nucleotides are TGTGCCACCAGCAGAGGACAGGGTATTGCCTACGAGCAGTACTTC.

The chain is built from TRBV27 and TRBJ2-7, with D tentatively TRBD2 (6 bases). The CDR3 sequence is 15 residues long. V shed 7 bases and J shed 3 bases, with 19 bases lying between them. Germline V gene lookup returns CDR1 MNHEY and CDR2 SMNVEV (reference sequence). CDR3 loop: CASTPRAGMYYEQYF. CDR3 DNA: TGTGCCAGCACGCCCCGCGCGGGGATGTACTACGAGCAGTACTTC.

This chain uses TRBV19 with TRBJ2-2, with TRBD2 matching 13 bases. The CDR3 runs to 16 residues. Per the germline V gene, CDR1 is LNHDA and CDR2 is SQIVND (reference sequence). The V gene end was trimmed by 4 bases and the J gene end by 6 bases; junction bases not matched to a gene: 5. In DNA form, the CDR3 reads TGTGCCAGTAGTACACTAGCGGGAGGGCTTTCCGGGGAGCTGTTTTTT. The encoded protein is CASSTLAGGLSGELFF. Supplemented by reference TRBV19 and TRBJ2-2, the full variable domain reads DGGITQSPKYLFRKEGQNVTLSCEQNLNHDAMYWYRQDPGQGLRLIYYSQIVNDFQKGDIAEGYSVSREKKESFPLTVTSAQKNPTAFYLCASSTLAGGLSGELFFGEGSRLTVL.

The chain employs TRBV5-4 and TRBJ1-2, with 8 bases matching TRBD1. Trimming cost V 0 bases and J 8 bases; bases outside gene matches: 9. From germline, CDR1 is SGHNT and CDR2 YYREEE (reference sequence). The CDR3 is 15 amino acids. The chain's CDR3 is CASSLGSGRGRGYTF. CDR3 nucleotides: TGTGCCAGCAGCTTGGGTTCTGGCAGGGGGCGGGGCTACACCTTC.

The rearrangement links TRBV19 to TRBJ2-1, with TRBD2 matching 7 bases. Germline CDR1 reads LNHDA; CDR2 reads SQIVND (reference sequence). After removal of 3 bases from V and 0 bases from J, the junction contained 5 bases not matched to a gene. The length of the CDR3 is 16 residues. The DNA of the CDR3 is TGTGCCAGTAGTATCCCCGGGGGGTTCTCCTACAATGAGCAGTTCTTC. Its protein product is CASSIPGGFSYNEQFF.

The chain combines TRBV4-3 with TRBJ1-6, with 7 bases lining up with TRBD1. CDR1 and CDR2 (germline): LGHNA, YSLEER. Trimming removed 6 bases from V and 1 base from J; junction bases left unmatched: 3. CDR3 length equals 15 residues. Here the CDR3 reads CASRDRLSYNSPLHF. The CDR3 nucleotides read TGCGCCAGCAGGGACAGGTTGTCCTATAATTCACCCCTCCACTTT.